This TCR beta chain is from a study of T cell responses to AZD1222 COVID-19 vaccine. Findings and caveats of the study: Spike-specific TCR breadth and depth grew following two AZD1222 doses. Baseline seropositivity characterized only six AZD1222 recipients. Spike as a whole was targeted by vaccine-associated CD4 TCRs, dominant at 160-218 and 743-854.

This CDR3 has 13 amino acids. Germline V gene lookup returns CDR1 SGHNT and CDR2 YYREEE (reference sequence). The V gene lost 4 bases and the J gene lost 3 bases, with 8 bases spanning the gap. Clones were sequenced by immunoSEQ multiplex PCR, and TCRdb holds only the in-frame ones, with some missing. The sample consists of roughly 84,000 clones, roughly 87% of them appearing once. This clone was picked up one time. Its antigen remains unidentified. The chain employs TRBV5-4 and TRBJ1-3, with D unresolved. The receptor's source is an adult who received the AZD1222 COVID-19 vaccine. The starting material was peripheral blood, obtained 28 days after the second AZD1222 dose. CDR3 loop: CASSPSSGNTIYF. The DNA of the CDR3 is TGTGCCAGCAGCCCGTCCAGTGGAAACACCATATATTTT.